This TCR beta chain is from a study of PD-1 blockade in classical Hodgkin lymphoma. Study-wide context: With a 2-week interval, patients received intravenous nivolumab at 3 mg/kg.

The germline CDR1 and CDR2 sequences are SGHRS and YFSETQ. This CDR3 is built from 13 residues. The ends were cut back, 2 bases at V and 5 bases at J, with 10 bases in the middle. In regard to this clone: Its antigen is not known.

Sequencing used immunoSEQ multiplex PCR; TCRdb keeps in-frame clones, though not all of them. The repertoire holds approximately 41,000 clones, with 86% as singletons. Study results and limitations: Unlike CD8+ TCR diversity, which did not rise significantly by C4D1, CD4+ TCR diversity did. Baseline diversity in complete responders resembled that of newly diagnosed patients.

All patients relapsed after autologous stem cell transplantation, and brentuximab vedotin exposure varied. Sequences were derived from peripheral blood mononuclear cells (PBMCs), sampled before the second cycle of nivolumab. This chain joins TRBV5-1 and TRBJ2-5; D uncertain. The receptor was derived from a human donor with classical Hodgkin lymphoma. The CDR3 spells CASSFPRDETQYF. The CDR3 nucleotides are TGCGCCAGCAGCTTCCCTAGGGATGAGACCCAGTACTTC. Variable domain in full (rest from reference TRBV5-1 and TRBJ2-5): KAGVTQTPRYLIKTRGQQVTLSCSPISGHRSVSWYQQTPGQGLQFLFEYFSETQRNKGNFPGRFSGRQFSNSRSEMNVSTLELGDSALYLCASSFPRDETQYFGPGTRLLVL.